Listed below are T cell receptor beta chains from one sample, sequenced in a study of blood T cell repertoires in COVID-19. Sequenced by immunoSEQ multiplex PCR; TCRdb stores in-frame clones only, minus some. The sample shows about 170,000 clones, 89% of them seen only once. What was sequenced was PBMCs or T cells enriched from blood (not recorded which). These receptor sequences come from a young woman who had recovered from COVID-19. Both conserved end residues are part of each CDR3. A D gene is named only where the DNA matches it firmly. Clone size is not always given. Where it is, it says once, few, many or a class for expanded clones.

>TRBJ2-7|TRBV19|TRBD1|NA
CASSRRTGSSYEQYF
TGTGCCAGTAGTAGAAGGACAGGGAGCTCCTACGAGCAGTACTTC
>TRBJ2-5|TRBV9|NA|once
CASSSRGETQYF
TGTGCCAGCAGCTCTAGGGGAGAGACCCAGTACTTC
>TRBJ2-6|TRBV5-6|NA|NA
CASSPTGANVLTF
TGTGCCAGCAGCCCAACAGGGGCCAACGTCCTGACTTTC
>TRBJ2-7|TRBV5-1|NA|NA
CASSYRGRTAEQYF
TGCGCCAGCAGCTACCGGGGTCGGACCGCCGAGCAGTACTTC
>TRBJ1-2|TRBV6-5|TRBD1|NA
CASSYKPGTVYGYTF
TGTGCCAGCAGTTATAAACCCGGGACAGTCTATGGCTACACCTTC
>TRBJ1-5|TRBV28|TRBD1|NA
CASSDTGVLNQPQHF
TGTGCCAGCAGTGATACAGGGGTACTCAATCAGCCCCAGCATTTT
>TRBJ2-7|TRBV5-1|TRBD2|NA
CASSHPLAAPYEQYF
TGCGCCAGCAGCCATCCACTAGCGGCTCCATACGAGCAGTACTTC
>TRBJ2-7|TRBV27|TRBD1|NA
CASSSHRGGEQYF
TGTGCCAGCAGTTCCCACAGGGGCGGCGAGCAGTACTTC
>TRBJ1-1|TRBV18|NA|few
CASSPGGGVTEAFF
TGTGCCAGCTCACCGGGGGGAGGTGTCACTGAAGCTTTCTTT
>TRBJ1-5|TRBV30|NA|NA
CAWSVRGGVYQPQHF
TGTGCCTGGAGTGTACGGGGAGGGGTCTATCAGCCCCAGCATTTT
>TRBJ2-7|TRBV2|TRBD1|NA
CASRTLVGQGKAEQYF
TGTGCCAGCAGGACGCTGGTCGGACAGGGGAAGGCCGAGCAGTACTTC
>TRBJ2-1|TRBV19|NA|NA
CASSIAASAHNEQFF
TGTGCCAGTAGTATAGCCGCGAGCGCCCACAATGAGCAGTTCTTC
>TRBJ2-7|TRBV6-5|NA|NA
CASSPSLGSVQYF
TGTGCCAGCAGTCCATCTCTAGGCAGTGTGCAGTACTTC